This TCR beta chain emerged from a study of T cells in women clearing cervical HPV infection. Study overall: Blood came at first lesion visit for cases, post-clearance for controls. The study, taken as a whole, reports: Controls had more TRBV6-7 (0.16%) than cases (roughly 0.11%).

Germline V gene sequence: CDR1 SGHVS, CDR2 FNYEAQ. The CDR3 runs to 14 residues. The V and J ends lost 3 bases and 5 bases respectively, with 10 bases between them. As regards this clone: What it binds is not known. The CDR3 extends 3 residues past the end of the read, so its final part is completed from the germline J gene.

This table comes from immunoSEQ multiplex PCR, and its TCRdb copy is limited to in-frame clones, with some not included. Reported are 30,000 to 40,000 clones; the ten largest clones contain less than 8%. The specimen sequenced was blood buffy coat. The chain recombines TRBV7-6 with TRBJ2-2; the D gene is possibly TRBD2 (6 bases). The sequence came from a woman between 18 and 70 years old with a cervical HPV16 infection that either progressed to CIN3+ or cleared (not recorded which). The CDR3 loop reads CASSFGGRTGELFF. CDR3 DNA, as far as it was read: TGTGCCAGCAGCTTCGGGGGAAGGACCGGGGAG.